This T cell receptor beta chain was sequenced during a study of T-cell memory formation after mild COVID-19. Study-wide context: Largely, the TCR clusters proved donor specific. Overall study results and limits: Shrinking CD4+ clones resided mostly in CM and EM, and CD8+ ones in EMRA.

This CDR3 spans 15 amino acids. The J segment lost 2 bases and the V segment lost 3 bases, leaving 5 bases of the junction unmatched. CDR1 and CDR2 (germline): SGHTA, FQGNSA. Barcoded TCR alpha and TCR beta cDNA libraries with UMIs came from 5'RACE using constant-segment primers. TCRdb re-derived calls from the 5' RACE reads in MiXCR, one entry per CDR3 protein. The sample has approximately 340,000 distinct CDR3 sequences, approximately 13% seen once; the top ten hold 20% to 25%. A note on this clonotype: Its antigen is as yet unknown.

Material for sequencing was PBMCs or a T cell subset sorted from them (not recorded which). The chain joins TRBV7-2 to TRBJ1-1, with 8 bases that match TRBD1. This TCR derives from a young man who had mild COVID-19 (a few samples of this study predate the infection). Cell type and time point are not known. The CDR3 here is CASSFQGAGNTEAFF. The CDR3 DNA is TGTGCCAGCAGCTTTCAGGGGGCAGGAAACACTGAAGCTTTCTTT.